These 29 T cell receptor beta chains were all obtained from the same sample, sequenced in a study of T cell changes during pregnancy in multiple sclerosis. Method: immunoSEQ multiplex PCR; TCRdb's copy keeps in-frame clones and lacks some. The sample has under 25,000 clones, roughly 87% seen once. The sequencing used CD8+ T cells from peripheral blood mononuclear cells, collected after pregnancy. Every receptor here comes from a female donor with multiple sclerosis, enrolled in a pregnancy study.

CDR3 protein: CASSEGGIHEQFF. The CDR3 coding sequence is TGTGCCAGCAGTGAAGGCGGGATCCATGAGCAGTTCTTC. V usage is TRBV6-4 and J usage is TRBJ2-1, with D tentatively TRBD2 (6 bases). Trimming cost V 3 bases and J 8 bases, with 11 bases left between them. Germline V gene lookup returns CDR1 MRHNA and CDR2 SNTAGT. This CDR3 contains 13 residues.

The chain couples TRBV5-1 to TRBJ2-5, with 7 bases aligning to TRBD2. CDR3 length equals 16 residues. V dropped 0 bases and J dropped 7; count of bases not matched to a gene: 12. Germline CDR1 SGHRS, CDR2 YFSETQ. The CDR3 nucleotides read TGCGCCAGCAGCTTGGCCTTGTTAGCGGGTGAAGGGACCCAGTACTTC. Translating gives CASSLALLAGEGTQYF.

The chain couples TRBV4-3 to TRBJ1-2; no definite D call. Trimming stripped 1 base from V and 1 base from J, with 10 bases between. Germline CDR1 is LGHNA and CDR2 is YSLEER. The CDR3 is made up of 15 amino acids. This chain's CDR3 is CASSQARPSNYGYTF. CDR3 in DNA: TGCGCCAGCAGCCAAGCAAGACCTAGTAACTATGGCTACACCTTC.

The rearrangement joins TRBV6-1 to TRBJ2-3, with 12 bases identical to TRBD2. V lost 7 bases, J lost 4 bases, and 6 bases stayed unmatched. The CDR3 spans 15 residues. CDR1 and CDR2 from the germline V gene are MNHNS and SASEGT. The CDR3 region is CASIQGLAGADTQYF. Here the CDR3 DNA reads TGTGCCAGCATCCAGGGACTAGCGGGTGCAGATACGCAGTATTTT.

This chain joins TRBV5-6 and TRBJ2-4, with TRBD1 matching over 7 bases. V lost 5 bases and J lost 3; bases outside the gene matches: 5. In germline, CDR1 is SGHDT, CDR2 YYEEEE. This CDR3 spans 14 amino acids. DNA for the CDR3: TGTGCCAGCAGATATTACAGGGGCAAAAACATTCAGTACTTC. This codes for CASRYYRGKNIQYF. Supplemented by reference TRBV5-6 and TRBJ2-4, the full variable domain reads DAGVTQSPTHLIKTRGQQVTLRCSPKSGHDTVSWYQQALGQGPQFIFQYYEEEERQRGNFPDRFSGHQFPNYSSELNVNALLLGDSALYLCASRYYRGKNIQYFGAGTRLSVL.

This clone was counted only a few times. This may arise from a read error, as a much more abundant clone is one base away. Other DNA sequences in this specimen translate into the identical CDR3. J is TRBJ1-1 and V is TRBV19; perhaps TRBD1 as D (6 bases). V shed 1 base and J shed 4 bases, with 7 bases lying between them. This CDR3 contains 13 residues. Germline CDR1 reads LNHDA; CDR2 reads SQIVND (reference sequence). CDR3 sequence reads: CASSIGTATEAFF. For the CDR3, the DNA is TGTGCCAGTAGTATAGGGACAGCCACTGAAGCTTTCTTT. Filled out from reference TRBV19 and TRBJ1-1, the complete variable domain reads DGGITQSPKYLFRKEGQNVTLSCEQNLNHDAMYWYRQDPGQGLRLIYYSQIVNDFQKGDIAEGYSVSREKKESFPLTVTSAQKNPTAFYLCASSIGTATEAFFGQGTRLTVV.

The V and J genes are TRBV4-3 and TRBJ2-7; TRBD2 matches at 7 bases. The CDR3 consists of 15 residues. CDR1 is LGHNA, CDR2 YSLEER, per germline. Losses at the gene ends were 3 bases for V and 0 bases for J; bases not matched to a gene: 5. CDR3 residues: CASSQSSGLSYEQYF. As DNA, the CDR3 is TGCGCCAGCAGCCAGAGTAGCGGGCTCTCCTACGAGCAGTACTTC.

Written as DNA, the CDR3 is TGTGCCAGCAGCCCAAGAGAGCCAGATACGCAGTATTTT. Translating it yields CASSPREPDTQYF. V and J are TRBV4-2 and TRBJ2-3; no definite D call. The germline V gene has CDR1 LGHNA and CDR2 YNFKEQ. CDR3 size: 13 residues. V was clipped by 4 bases and J by 4 bases, with 9 bases between them.

The chain combines TRBV11-2 with TRBJ2-5, with 8 nucleotides matching TRBD2. J was trimmed by 2 bases and V by 6 bases; bases with no gene match: 8. The CDR3 is 15 amino acids. Germline V gene data show CDR1 as SGHAT and CDR2 as FQNNGV. DNA for the CDR3: TGTGCCAGCAGTTTGACTAGCGCGGAACAAGAGACCCAGTACTTC. Amino acid sequence: CASSLTSAEQETQYF.

This clone was detected only once. The V gene is TRBV15, the J gene TRBJ2-7; TRBD2 might be the D (6 bases). This CDR3 has 15 amino acids. CDR1 LNHNV and CDR2 YYDKDF come from the germline V gene (reference sequence). Trimming took off 2 bases at V and 2 bases at J, with 13 bases between the two ends. The CDR3 DNA is TGTGCCACCAGCAGACCTACCGGGACTCCCTACGAGCAGTACTTC. Residues: CATSRPTGTPYEQYF. Combining the CDR3 with reference TRBV15 and TRBJ2-7 gives the whole variable domain DAMVIQNPRYQVTQFGKPVTLSCSQTLNHNVMYWYQQKSSQAPKLLFHYYDKDFNNEADTPDNFQSRRPNTSFCFLDIRSPGLGDTAMYLCATSRPTGTPYEQYFGPGTRLTVT.

This clone was observed a single time. This chain uses TRBV4-1 with TRBJ1-5, with D possibly being TRBD1 (6 bases). The CDR3 has 14 residues. Germline V gene lookup returns CDR1 MGHRA and CDR2 YSYEKL. The V and J ends lost 4 bases and 3 bases respectively, with 10 bases between them. This chain's CDR3 is CASSPGTYNQPQHF. The CDR3 DNA sequence: TGCGCCAGCAGCCCCGGGACATACAATCAGCCCCAGCATTTT.

The chain combines TRBV28 with TRBJ1-1; perhaps TRBD1 as D (6 bases). Trimming stripped 0 bases from V and 1 base from J, with 6 bases between. The CDR3 sequence is 14 residues long. The germline V gene has CDR1 MDHEN and CDR2 SYDVKM. The CDR3 DNA sequence: TGTGCCAGCAGTTTATGGGACAGGAACACTGAAGCTTTCTTT. This gives the protein CASSLWDRNTEAFF.

This rearrangement joins TRBV4-3 to TRBJ2-1, with no clear D. Germline CDR1 reads LGHNA; CDR2 reads YSLEER. There are 19 residues in the CDR3. V was cut by 4 bases and J by 7 bases, with 29 bases left in between. The CDR3 here is CASSLLTLTGLEADNEQFF. The CDR3 region has the DNA TGCGCCAGCAGCCTATTGACCCTAACGGGTCTCGAGGCGGATAATGAGCAGTTCTTC.

The V and J genes are TRBV6-4 and TRBJ2-3, with a tentative D call TRBD2 (6 bases). CDR1 and CDR2 from the germline V gene are MRHNA and SNTAGT. The CDR3 length is 13 residues. V shed 10 bases and J shed 4 bases, with 15 bases lying between them. This CDR3 reads CATSSGDSDTQYF. CDR3 bases: TGTGCCACGAGTAGCGGTGACTCAGATACGCAGTATTTT.

This chain connects TRBV5-4 to TRBJ2-1; TRBD2 matches at 13 bases. The trim removed 4 bases at V and 10 bases at J, leaving 8 bases unmatched. CDR1 is SGHNT and CDR2 is YYREEE in the germline V gene (reference sequence). The CDR3 extends over 15 amino acids. This chain's CDR3 is CASSLTSGRAGEQFF. The DNA for the CDR3 is TGTGCCAGCAGCCTTACTAGCGGGAGGGCCGGGGAGCAGTTCTTC.

The chain employs TRBV2 and TRBJ1-1, with 7 bases matching TRBD1. Trimming at V came to 7 bases and at J to 3 bases, leaving 8 bases not matched to a gene. The CDR3 extends over 14 amino acids. In germline, CDR1 is SNHLY, CDR2 FYNNEI. The CDR3, as DNA: TGTGCCAGCATCTCGACAGGGTTGGACACTGAAGCTTTCTTT. Its protein is CASISTGLDTEAFF.

The chain couples TRBV7-2 to TRBJ2-5; 12 bases agree with TRBD2. V lost 7 bases to trimming and J lost 5 bases; unmatched junction nucleotides: 14. The CDR3 contains 17 residues. Germline CDR1 reads SGHTA; CDR2 reads FQGNSA. In nucleotides, the CDR3 is TGTGCCAGCACCCGAAGGCGTGGACTAGCGGGAAGGGAGACCCAGTACTTC. The encoded protein is CASTRRRGLAGRETQYF.

The CDR3 nucleotides are TGTGCCAGCAGCTTGGGGGGCCAGGCGAATGAAAAACTGTTTTTT. This sequence encodes CASSLGGQANEKLFF. The rearrangement uses TRBV5-4 and TRBJ1-4, with D perhaps TRBD1 (5 bases). The V and J ends lost 0 bases and 5 bases respectively, with 11 bases between them. Germline V lookup: CDR1 SGHNT, CDR2 YYREEE (reference sequence). CDR3 length: 15 amino acids.

The chain carries TRBV11-3 and TRBJ2-1, with TRBD1 as a possible D gene (6 bases). The germline gives CDR1 SGHNT, CDR2 YENEEA. V lost 1 base to trimming and J lost 6 bases, with 13 bases between them. This CDR3 has 15 residues. The chain's CDR3 is CASSLVGGPFNEQFF. In DNA, the CDR3 is TGTGCCAGCAGCTTAGTTGGGGGCCCGTTCAATGAGCAGTTCTTC.

This sequence joins TRBV6-1 and TRBJ1-1; D gene unclear. The CDR3 consists of 15 residues. Per germline, CDR1 MNHNS and CDR2 SASEGT. Trimming removed 0 bases from V and 6 bases from J, with 14 bases in between. CDR3 sequence (DNA): TGTGCCAGCAGTGAAGCGCTTTACGGAGGCTCTGAAGCTTTCTTT. Translated: CASSEALYGGSEAFF.

The rearrangement uses TRBV4-2 and TRBJ1-3, with TRBD1 as a possible D gene (6 bases). This CDR3 is built from 19 residues. Per germline, CDR1 LGHNA and CDR2 YNFKEQ. V lost 2 bases and J lost 0, with 20 bases in between. DNA for the CDR3: TGTGCCAGCAGCCAAACAACGACCTCCGACAGGAGCTCTGGAAACACCATATATTTT. Its protein product is CASSQTTTSDRSSGNTIYF.

This clone was seen only a few times. J is TRBJ1-1 and V is TRBV28; 7 nucleotides agree with TRBD1. CDR1 and CDR2 from the germline V gene are MDHEN and SYDVKM. The CDR3 is 14 amino acids. V lost 5 bases and J lost 3; bases outside the gene matches: 6. CDR3 sequence (DNA): TGTGCCAGCAGTCTGCAGGGGGGATACACTGAAGCTTTCTTT. This codes for CASSLQGGYTEAFF. Filled out from reference TRBV28 and TRBJ1-1, the complete variable domain reads DVKVTQSSRYLVKRTGEKVFLECVQDMDHENMFWYRQDPGLGLRLIYFSYDVKMKEKGDIPEGYSVSREKKERFSLILESASTNQTSMYLCASSLQGGYTEAFFGQGTRLTVV.

The chain couples TRBV7-6 to TRBJ2-7, with 10 bases fitting TRBD2. The germline V gene encodes CDR1 SGHVS and CDR2 FNYEAQ. The CDR3 runs 18 residues. The junction had 14 bases not matched to a gene; V was cut back by 4 bases and J by 2 bases. Written as DNA, the CDR3 is TGTGCCAGCAGCTCAATCTTCCTCGGACTAGCGGTCCCCTACGAGCAGTACTTC. This translates into CASSSIFLGLAVPYEQYF. Full variable domain (missing parts from reference TRBV7-6 and TRBJ2-7): GAGVSQSPRYKVTKRGQDVALRCDPISGHVSLYWYRQALGQGPEFLTYFNYEAQQDKSGLPNDRFSAERPEGSISTLTIQRTEQRDSAMYRCASSSIFLGLAVPYEQYFGPGTRLTVT.

The chain combines TRBV19 with TRBJ2-2, with 7 bases that match TRBD1. Germline V gives CDR1 LNHDA, CDR2 SQIVND (reference sequence). Unmatched junction bases numbered 9, after V lost 4 bases and J lost 7 bases. The CDR3 spans 15 residues. CDR3: CASSRGDRVGGELFF. The CDR3 DNA follows: TGTGCCAGTAGTAGAGGAGACAGGGTTGGCGGGGAGCTGTTTTTT.

The V and J genes are TRBV2 and TRBJ2-3; D is ambiguous. The CDR3 has 13 residues. Trimming removed 2 bases at V and 4 bases at J, with 7 bases between. The germline gives CDR1 SNHLY, CDR2 FYNNEI. Here the CDR3 DNA reads TGTGCCAGCAGTGAACCCAGCGCAGATACGCAGTATTTT. Protein sequence: CASSEPSADTQYF.

The chain employs TRBV27 and TRBJ2-1; tentatively, D is TRBD2 (6 bases). CDR3 length: 12 residues. V shed 5 bases and J shed 5 bases, with 7 bases lying between them. The germline CDR1 and CDR2 sequences are MNHEY and SMNVEV (reference sequence). CDR3 protein: CASSTGDNEQFF. CDR3 DNA: TGTGCCAGCAGTACGGGGGACAATGAGCAGTTCTTC.

This clone showed up just once. The CDR3 bases are TGTGCCAGTAGTATAGGGGCAGCCAACACTGAAGCTTTCTTT. This gives the protein CASSIGAANTEAFF. This chain uses TRBV19 with TRBJ1-1; no definite D call. This CDR3 comprises 14 residues. V was pared by 1 base and J by 2 bases, with 8 bases between. From germline, CDR1 is LNHDA and CDR2 SQIVND (reference sequence).

This rearrangement joins TRBV7-6 to TRBJ1-3; 7 bases align to TRBD1. The V gene's germline CDR1 is SGHVS and CDR2 FNYEAQ. This CDR3 spans 15 amino acids. V dropped 4 bases and J dropped 3; count of bases not matched to a gene: 6. The CDR3 DNA follows: TGTGCCAGCAGCTCGACAGGGTATCGTGGAAACACCATATATTTT. This translates into CASSSTGYRGNTIYF.

This rearrangement joins TRBV2 to TRBJ2-7, with 10 bases that match TRBD1. This CDR3 has 16 amino acids. In germline, CDR1 is SNHLY, CDR2 FYNNEI. Unmatched junction bases numbered 14, after V lost 5 bases and J lost 7 bases. The CDR3 loop reads CASSHDPAGTGDEQYF. CDR3 coding DNA: TGTGCCAGCAGTCACGACCCCGCCGGGACAGGGGATGAGCAGTACTTC.